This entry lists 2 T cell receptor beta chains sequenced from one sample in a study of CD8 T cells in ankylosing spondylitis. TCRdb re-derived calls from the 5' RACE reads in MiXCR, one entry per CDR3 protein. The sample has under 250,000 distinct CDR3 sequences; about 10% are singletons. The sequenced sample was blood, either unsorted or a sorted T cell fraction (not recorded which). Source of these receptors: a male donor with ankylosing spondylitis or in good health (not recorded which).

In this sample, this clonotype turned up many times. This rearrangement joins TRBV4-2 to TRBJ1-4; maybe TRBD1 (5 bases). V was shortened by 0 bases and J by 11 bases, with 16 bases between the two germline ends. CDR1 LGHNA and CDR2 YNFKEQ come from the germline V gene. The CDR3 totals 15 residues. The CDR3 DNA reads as TGTGCCAGCAGCCAAGATGTGGACGTCGGGGGGAAACTGTTTTTT. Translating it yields CASSQDVDVGGKLFF.

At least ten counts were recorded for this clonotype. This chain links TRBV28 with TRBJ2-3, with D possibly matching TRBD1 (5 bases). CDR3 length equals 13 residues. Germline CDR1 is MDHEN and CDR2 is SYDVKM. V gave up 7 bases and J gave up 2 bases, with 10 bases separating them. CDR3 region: CASTLTVTDTQYF. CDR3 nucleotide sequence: TGTGCCAGCACCCTGACAGTCACAGATACGCAGTATTTT.